Given below is one T cell receptor beta chain in context. What it recognizes is unknown. Via MiXCR, TCRdb re-called the 5' RACE reads, giving one row per CDR3 protein. The table records a few hundred thousand distinct CDR3 sequences, approximately 20% of them present only once. This specimen belongs to a study of CD8 T cells in ankylosing spondylitis. Findings of the study overall: Previously reported in reactive arthritis synovial fluid and blood were some of the motif variants. Clones linked to disease, bearing a CD8+ phenotype, were relatively rare in peripheral blood. Ankylosing spondylitis blood seemed to carry a telltale TCR beta motif made of fewer than 10 highly homologous variants.

The CDR3 loop spans 13 amino acids. V was shortened by 3 bases and J by 4 bases, with 12 bases between the two germline ends. Germline CDR1 DFQATT, CDR2 SNEGSKA (reference sequence). The sequenced material came from blood, either unsorted or a sorted T cell fraction (not recorded which). This TCR was sampled from a male donor with ankylosing spondylitis. The chain joins TRBV20-1 to TRBJ1-2, with D uncertain. The CDR3 DNA sequence: TGCAGTGCTAGCCCCCTCCTGGGCTATGGCTACACCTTC. Amino acid sequence: CSASPLLGYGYTF.